This TCR beta chain was captured by sequencing in a study of shared clonotypes between healthy human individuals (dated by TCRdb to the early 2020s). Regarding the research as a whole: A couple of women and a few men aged 18 to 49 years were included in the cohort. Between about 0.85 and 9.5 billion PBMCs per donor were obtained by leukapheresis. For each donor, three plates each were used for CD4 naive and CD4 memory, two plates were used for CD8 naive, and one plate was used for CD8 memory. Blood TCR repertoires of four to six healthy adults were deeply sequenced to estimate repertoire size and the extent of clonotype sharing between individuals. To increase sequencing depth and limit assay-specific biases, TCR repertoire library preparation and sequencing were carried out by different laboratories using diverse techniques. Results the study describes overall, beyond this receptor: Naive subsets generally had larger estimated clonotype richness than memory subsets. Sampling was restricted to blood, and TCR repertoires in tissues likely differ from the TCR repertoires found in blood. The genetic and exposure-history diversity represented was limited by the small number of donors. About 5% of naive CD4, 3.5% of naive CD8, roughly 2.5% of memory CD4, and less than 0.45% of memory CD8 clonotypes were shared across several donors. Even with the large sequencing depth, rarefaction of the sorted-subset datasets indicated that sequencing was incomplete. Clonotypes shared by all four sorted-subset donors showed higher generation probabilities than non-shared clonotypes. Pairwise subsampling led to the expectation that sequencing depth would affect the degree of clonotype sharing among donors.

The donors were healthy, HIV-negative adults who had no recently reported acute infections or vaccinations. All donors were Caucasian adults living in Nashville, Tennessee, USA. CD4+ T cells were enriched through magnetic negative selection, after which naive cells were positively selected on CD45RA and the remaining negative fraction served as the memory subset. Blood was obtained by leukapheresis, after which PBMCs were separated by Ficoll-Histopaque density gradient centrifugation and cryopreserved in liquid nitrogen vapor phase. Analytical flow cytometry was used to check the purity and quantity of every magnetically sorted T cell population. Genomic DNA was isolated from every sorted fraction and measured by UV absorbance on a Nanodrop 2000c. As to this clone: Its recognized antigen is unknown. Base qualities are not at hand, and no much larger clone is one base apart.

Using the deep immunoSEQ assay, TCR CDR3 regions were amplified from genomic DNA by multiplex PCR. Extracted genomic DNA from each cell subset was distributed evenly across all wells of several immunoSEQ 96-well plates, and each plate was treated as a replicate. Each replicate PCR for sorted subsets received around 200 ng genomic DNA, equal to about 30,000 T cell genomes. The purified libraries were quantified using a Qubit 3.0 fluorometer, sized with a Bioanalyzer 2100, and then quantified again using the KAPA Library Quantification kit. Every immunoSEQ 96-well plate was sequenced on a separate single-read 150-cycle Illumina NextSeq 550 flow cell. The original methods were these. Because only junctional sequences without quality scores were contained in the immunoSEQ output, filtering matching that applied to full-length reads could not be performed. Sequences were annotated with PyIR, a Python wrapper for IgBLAST v1.9, using IMGT germline references to assign V/J genes and CDR3. Any read was removed if the V/J assignment was weak (E-value above 1e-6), the CDR3 was missing, or the read contained stop codons, out-of-frame junctions, or ambiguous translated residues. V3J clonotypes were defined as sequences sharing the same inferred V gene, J gene, and CDR3 amino acid sequence. To compute the percentage overlap between repertoires, the number of shared unique clonotypes was divided by the size of the smaller repertoire. Richness of each repertoire was evaluated using RTK rarefaction, the Chao1 estimator, and Recon v2.1 estimates of unobserved clonotypes. Generation probabilities for all TCRbeta clonotypes obtained by the gDNA method from a handful of donors were computed using OLGA. This is the immuneACCESS table as TCRdb keeps it, with only in-frame sequences that have V and J called. A part of the clones is gone; compared with another copy, unresolved V genes explain less than half, and the rest is unexplained. V, J and clone size reflect that table, while D and trimming were determined from the DNA. Recorded for this sample are some 1.5 million clones; roughly 98% of them occurred a single time. Roughly 0.42% of the sample is taken by the ten largest.

The germline ends are 14 bases apart after V is trimmed by 4 bases and J by 6 bases. From cysteine to phenylalanine, the CDR3 is 14 amino acids long. CDR3 DNA only is kept here, 42 bases in frame from base 1. CDR1 SNHLY and CDR2 FYNNEI are derived from the germline V gene. The origin of this receptor is a man younger than 45 in good health. The sequencing sample was made of naive CD4+ T cells sorted from blood. What this sample's cell subset or site label stands for: CD45RA+ positively selected. The rearrangement joined TRBV2 to TRBJ2-3, with the D gene uncertain. In nucleotides, the sequence is TGTGCCAGCAGTGGTAGCCCCGGGCTGGATACGCAGTATTTT. Translated, it gives CASSGSPGLDTQYF.